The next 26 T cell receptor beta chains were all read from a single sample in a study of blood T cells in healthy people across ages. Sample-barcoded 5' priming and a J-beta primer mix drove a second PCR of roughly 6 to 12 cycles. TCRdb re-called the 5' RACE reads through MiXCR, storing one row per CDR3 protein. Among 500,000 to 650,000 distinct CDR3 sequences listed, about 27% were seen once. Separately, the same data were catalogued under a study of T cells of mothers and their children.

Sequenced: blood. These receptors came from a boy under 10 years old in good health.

CDR3 region: CASSQDYNNEQFF. The CDR3 nucleotides read TGCGCCAGCAGCCAAGACTACAACAATGAGCAGTTCTTC. The genes are TRBV4-3 and TRBJ2-1; D is undetermined. The germline gives CDR1 LGHNA, CDR2 YSLEER. The CDR3 runs 13 residues. V lost 0 bases and J 5 bases, leaving 5 bases between the germline ends.

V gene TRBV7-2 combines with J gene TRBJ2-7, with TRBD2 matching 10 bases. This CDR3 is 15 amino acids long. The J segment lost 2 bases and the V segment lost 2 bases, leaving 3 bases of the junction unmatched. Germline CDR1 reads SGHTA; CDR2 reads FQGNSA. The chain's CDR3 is CASSLLLAGPYEQYF. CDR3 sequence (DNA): TGTGCCAGCAGCTTACTACTAGCGGGACCCTACGAGCAGTACTTC.

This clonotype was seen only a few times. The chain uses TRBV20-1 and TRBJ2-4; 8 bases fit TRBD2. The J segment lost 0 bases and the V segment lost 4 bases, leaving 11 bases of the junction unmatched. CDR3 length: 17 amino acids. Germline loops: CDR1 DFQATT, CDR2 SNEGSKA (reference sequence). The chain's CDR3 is CSAMSGGGSLAKNIQYF. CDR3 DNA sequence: TGCAGTGCTATGTCGGGGGGGGGATCCCTAGCCAAAAACATTCAGTACTTC.

The chain's CDR3 is CASSLYPGAPLSSYNEQFF. The CDR3 DNA reads as TGTGCCAGCAGCTTGTATCCGGGGGCGCCTCTTAGCTCCTACAATGAGCAGTTCTTC. The V and J genes are TRBV5-5 and TRBJ2-1, with D perhaps assigned TRBD1 or TRBD2 (6 bases each). Germline V gene lookup returns CDR1 SGHKS and CDR2 YYEKEE (reference sequence). V lost 1 base to trimming and J lost 0 bases, with 20 bases between them. The CDR3 consists of 19 residues.

Written as DNA, the CDR3 is TGTGCCAGCAGCTTAGCGTCTGGCAGGATCTACGAGCAGTACTTC. Its translation is CASSLASGRIYEQYF. V and J are TRBV7-9 and TRBJ2-7; no clear D. Germline V gene sequence: CDR1 SEHNR, CDR2 FQNEAQ (reference sequence). CDR3 length equals 15 residues. V was cut by 0 bases and J by 3 bases, with 12 bases left in between.

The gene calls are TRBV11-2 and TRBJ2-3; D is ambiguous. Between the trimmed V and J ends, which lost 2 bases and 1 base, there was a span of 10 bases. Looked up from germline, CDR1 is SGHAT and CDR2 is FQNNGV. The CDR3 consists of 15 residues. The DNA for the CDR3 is TGTGCCAGCAGCTTAAGCCATATTGGCACAGATACGCAGTATTTT. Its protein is CASSLSHIGTDTQYF.

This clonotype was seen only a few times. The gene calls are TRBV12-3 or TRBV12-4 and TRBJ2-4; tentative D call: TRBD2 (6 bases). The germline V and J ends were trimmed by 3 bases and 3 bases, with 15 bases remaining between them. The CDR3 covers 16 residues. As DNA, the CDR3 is TGTGCCAGCAGTTTTGCCGGGGGTATGGGCAAAAACATTCAGTACTTC. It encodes CASSFAGGMGKNIQYF.

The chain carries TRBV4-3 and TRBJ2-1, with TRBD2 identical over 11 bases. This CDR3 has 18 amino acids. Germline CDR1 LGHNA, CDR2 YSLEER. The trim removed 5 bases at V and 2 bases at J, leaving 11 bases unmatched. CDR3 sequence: CASSLGASGRRPYNEQFF. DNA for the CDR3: TGCGCCAGCAGCTTAGGGGCTAGCGGGAGGAGGCCCTACAATGAGCAGTTCTTC.

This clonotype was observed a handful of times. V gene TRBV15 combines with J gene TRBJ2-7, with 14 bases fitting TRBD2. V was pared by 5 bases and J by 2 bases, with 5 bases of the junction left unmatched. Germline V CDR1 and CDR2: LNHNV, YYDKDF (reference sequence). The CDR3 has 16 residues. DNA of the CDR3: TGTGCCACCAGCGGGACTAGCGGGAGACAAACCTACGAGCAGTACTTC. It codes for CATSGTSGRQTYEQYF.

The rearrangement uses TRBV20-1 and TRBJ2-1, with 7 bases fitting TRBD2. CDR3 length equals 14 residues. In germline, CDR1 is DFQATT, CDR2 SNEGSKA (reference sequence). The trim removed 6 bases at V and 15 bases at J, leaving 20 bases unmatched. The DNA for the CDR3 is TGCAGTGCCACAAACGGACTAGAGAGGGGTATAAGGTTCTTC. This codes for CSATNGLERGIRFF.

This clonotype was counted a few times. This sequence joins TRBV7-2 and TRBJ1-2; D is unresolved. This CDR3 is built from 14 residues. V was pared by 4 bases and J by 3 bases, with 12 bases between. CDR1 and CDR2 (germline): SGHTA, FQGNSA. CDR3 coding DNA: TGTGCCAGCAGCTCATGGAGGGAAGACTATGGCTACACCTTC. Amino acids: CASSSWREDYGYTF.

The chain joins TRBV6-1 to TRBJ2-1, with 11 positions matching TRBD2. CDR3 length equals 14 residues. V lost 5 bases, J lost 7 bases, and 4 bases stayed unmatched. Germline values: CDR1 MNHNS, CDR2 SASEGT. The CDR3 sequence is CASSLAGGWNEQFF. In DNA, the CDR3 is TGTGCCAGCAGTCTAGCGGGGGGCTGGAATGAGCAGTTCTTC.

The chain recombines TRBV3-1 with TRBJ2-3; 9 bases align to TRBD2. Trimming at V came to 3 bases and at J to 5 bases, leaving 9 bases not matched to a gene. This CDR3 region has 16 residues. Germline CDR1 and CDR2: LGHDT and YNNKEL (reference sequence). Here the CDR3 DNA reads TGTGCCAGCAGCCAGCAACCGGGACTAGCAAGAGATACGCAGTATTTT. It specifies CASSQQPGLARDTQYF.

Here the CDR3 DNA reads TGTGCCAGCAGCCAAGATGACGGGATGAGCTCCTACGAGCAGTACTTC. Protein sequence: CASSQDDGMSSYEQYF. The chain uses TRBV3-1 and TRBJ2-7, with TRBD2 as a possible D gene (5 bases). CDR3 size: 16 residues. V gave up 0 bases and J gave up 0 bases, with 12 bases separating them. CDR1 is LGHDT, CDR2 YNNKEL, per germline (reference sequence).

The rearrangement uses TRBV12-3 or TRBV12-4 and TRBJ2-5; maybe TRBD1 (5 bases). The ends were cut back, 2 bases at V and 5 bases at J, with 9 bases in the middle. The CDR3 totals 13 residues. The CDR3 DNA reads TGTGCCAGCAGTTTATCCAGGGATGAGACCCAGTACTTC. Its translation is CASSLSRDETQYF.

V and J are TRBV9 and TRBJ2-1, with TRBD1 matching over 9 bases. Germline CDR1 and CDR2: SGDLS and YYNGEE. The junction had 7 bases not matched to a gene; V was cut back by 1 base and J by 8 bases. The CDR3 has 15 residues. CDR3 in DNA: TGTGCCAGCAGCGTAACCGGGACAGGGAGCTATGAGCAGTTCTTC. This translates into CASSVTGTGSYEQFF.

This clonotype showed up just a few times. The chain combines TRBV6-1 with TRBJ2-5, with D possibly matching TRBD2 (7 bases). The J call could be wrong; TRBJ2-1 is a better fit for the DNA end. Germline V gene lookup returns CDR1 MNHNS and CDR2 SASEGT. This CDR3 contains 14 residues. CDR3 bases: TGTGCCAGCAGTGGGCGGGGGCGCTACAATGAGCAGTTCTTC. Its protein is CASSGRGRYNEQFF.

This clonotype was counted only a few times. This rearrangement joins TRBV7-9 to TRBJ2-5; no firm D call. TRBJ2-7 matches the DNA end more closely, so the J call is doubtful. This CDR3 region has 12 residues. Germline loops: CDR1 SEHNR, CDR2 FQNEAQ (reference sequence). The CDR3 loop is CASSFQYYEQYF. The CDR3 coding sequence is TGTGCCAGCAGCTTCCAGTACTACGAGCAGTACTTC.

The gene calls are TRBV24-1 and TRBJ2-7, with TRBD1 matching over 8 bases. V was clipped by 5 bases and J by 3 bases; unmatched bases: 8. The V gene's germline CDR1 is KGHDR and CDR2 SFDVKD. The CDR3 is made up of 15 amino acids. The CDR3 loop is CATSGPGQGNYEQYF. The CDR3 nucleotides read TGTGCCACCAGTGGTCCCGGACAGGGAAACTACGAGCAGTACTTC.

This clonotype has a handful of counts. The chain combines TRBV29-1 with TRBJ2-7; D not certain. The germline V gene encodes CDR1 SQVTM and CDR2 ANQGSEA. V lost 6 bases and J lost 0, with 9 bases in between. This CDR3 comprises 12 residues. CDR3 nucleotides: TGCAGCGTGTCCGAGAGCTCCTACGAGCAGTACTTC. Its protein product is CSVSESSYEQYF.

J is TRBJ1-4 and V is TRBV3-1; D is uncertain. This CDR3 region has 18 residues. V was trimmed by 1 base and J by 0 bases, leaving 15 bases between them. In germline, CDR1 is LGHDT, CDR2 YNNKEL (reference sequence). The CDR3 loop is CASSQGPRMSATNEKLFF. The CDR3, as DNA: TGTGCCAGCAGCCAAGGCCCCCGTATGAGCGCAACTAATGAAAAACTGTTTTTT.

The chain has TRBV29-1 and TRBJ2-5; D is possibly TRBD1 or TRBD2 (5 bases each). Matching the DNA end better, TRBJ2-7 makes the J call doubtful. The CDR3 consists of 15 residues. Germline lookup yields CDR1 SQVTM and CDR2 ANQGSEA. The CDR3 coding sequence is TGCAGCGTTGAGCTGGGACGGTCCAACTCCTACGAGCAGTACTTC. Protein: CSVELGRSNSYEQYF.

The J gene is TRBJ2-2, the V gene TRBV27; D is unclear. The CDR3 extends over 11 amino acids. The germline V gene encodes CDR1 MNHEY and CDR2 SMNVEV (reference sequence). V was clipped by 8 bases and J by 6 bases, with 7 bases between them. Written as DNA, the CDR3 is TGTGCCAGCGCCACCCCCGGGGAGCTGTTTTTT. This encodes CASATPGELFF.

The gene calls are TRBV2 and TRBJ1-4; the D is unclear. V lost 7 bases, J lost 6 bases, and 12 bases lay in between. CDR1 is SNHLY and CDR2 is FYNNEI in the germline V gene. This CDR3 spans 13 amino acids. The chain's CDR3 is CASKGRSDEKLFF. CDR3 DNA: TGTGCCAGCAAAGGCAGATCAGATGAAAAACTGTTTTTT.

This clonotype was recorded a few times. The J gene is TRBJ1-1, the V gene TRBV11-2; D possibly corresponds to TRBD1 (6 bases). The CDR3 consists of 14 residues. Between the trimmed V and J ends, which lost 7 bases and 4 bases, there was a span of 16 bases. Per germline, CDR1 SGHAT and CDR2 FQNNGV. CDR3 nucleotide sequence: TGTGCCAGCAAAAAACAGGGAGAATCCACTGAAGCTTTCTTT. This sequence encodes CASKKQGESTEAFF. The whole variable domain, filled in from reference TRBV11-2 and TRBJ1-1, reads EAGVAQSPRYKIIEKRQSVAFWCNPISGHATLYWYQQILGQGPKLLIQFQNNGVVDDSQLPKDRFSAERLKGVDSTLKIQPAKLEDSAVYLCASKKQGESTEAFFGQGTRLTVV.

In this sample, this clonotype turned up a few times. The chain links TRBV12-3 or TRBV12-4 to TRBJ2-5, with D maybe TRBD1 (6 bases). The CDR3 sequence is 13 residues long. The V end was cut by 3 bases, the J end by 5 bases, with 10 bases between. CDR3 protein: CASSLGAKETQYF. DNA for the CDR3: TGTGCCAGCAGTTTGGGGGCAAAGGAGACCCAGTACTTC.